The 6 T cell receptor beta chains presented below share a single source sample, sequenced in a study of Ad26.COV2.S vaccination and SARS-CoV-2 variants. Sequencing used immunoSEQ multiplex PCR; TCRdb keeps in-frame clones, though not all of them. The data contain about 390,000 clones, 80% to 90% of them singletons. Treatment of the sample: around 19 received Ad26.COV2.S at low or high dose, single or two shots; a few received placebo; per-sample allocation not given. Repertoires come from day 63 after the first vaccine or placebo injection. This material consisted of peripheral blood, taken in a trial of Ad26.COV2.S vaccine versus placebo. The receptor source for this set is a person between 18 and 65 years old who received the Ad26.COV2.S COVID-19 vaccine or a placebo.

V is TRBV18 and J is TRBJ2-5, with TRBD2 matching 9 bases. The CDR3 length is 19 residues. V was clipped by 3 bases and J by 1 base; unmatched bases: 15. Germline V gene data show CDR1 as KGHSH and CDR2 as LQKENI. The CDR3 DNA follows: TGTGCCAGCTCACCCCTCCGTTCGAGCCTAGCGGGGCCCCAAGAGACCCAGTACTTC. It encodes CASSPLRSSLAGPQETQYF.

This clone has just a few counts. The chain is built from TRBV7-2 and TRBJ1-6; D uncertain. Germline CDR1 and CDR2: SGHTA and FQGNSA. The CDR3 covers 14 residues. Trimming pared 3 bases from V and 9 bases from J, leaving 12 bases between. The CDR3 DNA sequence: TGTGCCAGCAGCTTCGTGGGCAGATCTTCACCCCTCCACTTT. The encoded protein is CASSFVGRSSPLHF.

CDR3 in amino acids: CASTTSRDREQYF. CDR3 in DNA: TGTGCCAGCACCACGTCCAGGGATCGCGAGCAGTACTTC. The rearrangement uses TRBV7-2 and TRBJ2-7, with D possibly TRBD1 on 5 matching bases. Germline lookup yields CDR1 SGHTA and CDR2 FQGNSA. The length of the CDR3 is 13 residues. V was cut by 7 bases and J by 6 bases, with 16 bases left in between.

The chain is built from TRBV5-4 and TRBJ1-3, with D perhaps TRBD1 (5 bases). The ends were cut back, 4 bases at V and 4 bases at J, with 15 bases in the middle. Germline-derived CDR1 and CDR2 are SGHNT and YYREEE (reference sequence). The CDR3 length is 15 residues. As DNA, the CDR3 is TGTGCCAGCAGCCGAGGCACAGGAGACGGAAACACCATATATTTT. This encodes CASSRGTGDGNTIYF.

The chain joins TRBV5-1 to TRBJ1-2; the D gene is possibly TRBD1 (5 bases). Germline loops: CDR1 SGHRS, CDR2 YFSETQ. Trimming took 4 bases from V and 10 from J, leaving 23 bases between them. This CDR3 region has 15 residues. CDR3 coding DNA: TGCGCCAGCAGCCCCGGGACTTATCTTAGGATAGACTACACCTTC. Amino acid sequence: CASSPGTYLRIDYTF.

This chain connects TRBV15 to TRBJ2-1; perhaps D is TRBD1 or TRBD2 (5 bases each). Trimming removed 5 bases at V and 9 bases at J, with 17 bases between. The CDR3 consists of 14 residues. The germline gives CDR1 LNHNV, CDR2 YYDKDF (reference sequence). The CDR3 region is CATSPEIATAEQFF. DNA of the CDR3: TGTGCCACCAGCCCCGAGATAGCGACAGCTGAGCAGTTCTTC.